This T cell receptor beta chain is from a study of shared clonotypes between healthy human individuals. Background on the study: The donors, a couple of women and a few men, were aged 18 to 49. CD8 memory received one plate per donor, CD8 naive two, CD4 memory three and CD4 naive three.

As originally analysed: Filtering was not the same, since immunoSEQ gave junction-only sequences without quality scores. The assay was immunoSEQ multiplex PCR, and TCRdb's table has in-frame clones only and misses some. D and trimming come from the DNA, and the V and J calls and clone size come from that table. Seen here are 1.4 million to 1.5 million clones, roughly 96% observed once, and the top ten hold 0.95% to 1.5%. This clone appeared a single time. The CDR3 has 16 amino acids. CDR1 is SGHRS, CDR2 YFSETQ, per germline. V trimming: 0 bases; J trimming: 3 bases; junction bases outside the gene matches: 6.

The sequenced material came from naive CD4+ T cells sorted from blood. Noted subset: CD45RA+ positively selected. The chain is built from TRBV5-1 and TRBJ1-2, with 9 bases fitting TRBD1. The receptor was derived from a man younger than 40 in good health. For the CDR3, the DNA is TGCGCCAGCAGCTTGGCGATTACAGGGGGCGACTATGGCTACACCTTC. Its translation: CASSLAITGGDYGYTF.